This TCR beta chain was sequenced during a study of patients and donors after allogeneic stem cell transplantation. In TCRdb, the RT-PCR reads were re-called with MiXCR into one record per CDR3 protein. Of 800,000 to 1,000,000 distinct CDR3 sequences detected, more than 15% appear once; the ten largest clones hold around 6%. CDR3 length equals 16 residues. Trimming took off 0 bases at V and 4 bases at J, with 13 bases between the two ends. Germline loops: CDR1 MGHRA, CDR2 YSYEKL. The clonotype comes from a human donor who was either an allogeneic HSCT recipient or a stem cell or donor lymphocyte infusion donor (not recorded which). It is not recorded whose cells these are; they may come from a transplant donor. The rearrangement links TRBV4-1 to TRBJ2-1; possible D gene TRBD2, 6 bases. The sample was blood, either unsorted or a sorted T cell fraction (not recorded which). In DNA, the CDR3 is TGCGCCAGCAGCCAAGAGTCGGCTAGCGAGTACAATGAGCAGTTCTTC. It yields the protein CASSQESASEYNEQFF.